Given below is one T cell receptor (beta chain) in context. This sample is drawn from a study of T cell responses to AZD1222 COVID-19 vaccine. The length of the CDR3 is 14 residues. Per the germline V gene, CDR1 is SGHNT and CDR2 is YYREEE (reference sequence). V gave up 4 bases and J gave up 1 base, with 11 bases separating them. TCRdb's copy holds only in-frame clones and misses some; the assay was immunoSEQ multiplex PCR. In the table there are over 130,000 clones, 85% to 95% of which are singletons. This receptor was identified in an adult in good health. The sequencing used peripheral blood, collected on day 0 of AZD1222 vaccination. The V gene is TRBV5-4, the J gene TRBJ1-2; D remains unclear. CDR3: CASSQRTGNYGYTF. Written as DNA, the CDR3 is TGTGCCAGCAGCCAGCGGACCGGTAACTATGGCTACACCTTC.